This T cell receptor (beta chain) was recorded in a study of blood T cell repertoires in COVID-19. Sequencing used immunoSEQ multiplex PCR; TCRdb keeps in-frame clones, though not all of them. The sample gives some 300,000 clones, approximately 90% of which show up once; approximately 7.2% is in the top ten. This CDR3 contains 15 residues. The germline V gene has CDR1 LNHNV and CDR2 YYDKDF (reference sequence). V was pared by 2 bases and J by 4 bases, with 6 bases of the junction left unmatched. Sequencing used peripheral blood. This rearrangement joins TRBV15 to TRBJ2-7, with TRBD1 identical over 9 bases. The TCR sequence derives from a woman in her twenties or thirties who had recovered from COVID-19. Here the CDR3 DNA reads TGTGCCACCAGCAGAAATCCGGGACAGGGATACGAGCAGTACTTC. Amino acid sequence: CATSRNPGQGYEQYF.